This T cell receptor beta chain is from a study of CD8 T cells in Susac syndrome. In the study overall: At blood draw, Susac syndrome patients were therapy-naive, on corticosteroids, or on intravenous immunoglobulin alone. Study results and caveats: The study's TCR sequencing and HLA analysis covered a relatively small number of individuals, and the study acknowledged this.

Germline CDR1 and CDR2: DFQATT and SNEGSKA (reference sequence). The CDR3 covers 15 residues. V was clipped by 7 bases and J by 5 bases; unmatched bases: 9. The RNA, about 0.45 to 1 ug, was put through reverse transcription using random hexamers. TCR beta CDR3 was amplified by immunoSEQ covering 54 Vbeta and 13 Jbeta. TCRdb reprocessed the immunoSEQ multiplex PCR reads via MiXCR and lists one record per CDR3 protein. The table records some 160,000 distinct CDR3 sequences, under 95% of them present only once. Worth noting for this clonotype: Its antigen is not identified.

Input material: CD4+ T cells from PBMCs. The TCR was taken from a human donor with Susac syndrome. The gene calls are TRBV20-1 and TRBJ2-3; 13 nucleotides align to TRBD2. The DNA for the CDR3 is TGCAGTGGGGACCGGACTAGCGGGGGTGGAGATACGCAGTATTTT. Its translation is CSGDRTSGGGDTQYF.